Listed here are 7 T cell receptor beta chains from one sample, sequenced in a study of human T cells and chemical hapten exposure. TCRdb used MiXCR to reprocess the RACE reads, holding one entry per CDR3 protein. The sample has roughly 100,000 distinct CDR3 sequences, around 12% seen once. This sample's time point: pre-sensitization, week 0. The treatment: therapeutic diphenylcyclopropenone sensitization with weekly scalp DPC. The sample in question was whole blood, obtained in connection with sensitization to the hapten diphenylcyclopropenone (DPC). These receptors all stem from a woman aged 50 to 60 with alopecia areata. Some clones in this sample may be carry-over from other donors' samples.

The CDR3 here is CASRPGTGGVLEETQYF. For the CDR3, the DNA is TGTGCCAGCAGACCGGGGACAGGGGGCGTATTGGAAGAGACCCAGTACTTC. The chain is built from TRBV6-6 and TRBJ2-5, with 12 bases identical to TRBD1. From germline, CDR1 is MNHNY and CDR2 SVGAGI (reference sequence). This CDR3 contains 17 residues. J gave up 3 bases and V 6 bases, and 11 bases lay outside the gene matches.

This clonotype has ten or more counts. The chain is built from TRBV2 and TRBJ1-5, with unresolved D. Germline assignment: CDR1 SNHLY and CDR2 FYNNEI. The CDR3 is made up of 17 amino acids. The V end lost 2 bases, the J end lost 2 bases, and 16 bases lay between the germline ends. CDR3 sequence reads: CASSEPTWPGGNQPQHF. The CDR3 bases are TGTGCCAGCAGTGAACCAACCTGGCCCGGTGGCAATCAGCCCCAGCATTTT.

This clonotype was detected a few times. V usage is TRBV7-2 and J usage is TRBJ2-3; the match to TRBD1 covers 9 bases. Losses at the gene ends were 0 bases for V and 7 bases for J; bases not matched to a gene: 11. Germline CDR1 reads SGHTA; CDR2 reads FQGNSA. The CDR3 covers 17 residues. CDR3 residues: CASSLAPGQGPSNTQYF. CDR3 coding DNA: TGTGCCAGCAGCTTAGCGCCGGGACAGGGACCCTCAAATACGCAGTATTTT.

In this sample, this clonotype turned up many times. The chain recombines TRBV29-1 with TRBJ2-5; D is undetermined. This CDR3 has 14 amino acids. V lost 7 bases to trimming and J lost 0 bases, with 15 bases between them. Germline V CDR1 and CDR2: SQVTM, ANQGSEA. The CDR3 sequence is CSAESWKNQETQYF. As DNA, the CDR3 is TGCAGCGCCGAATCCTGGAAAAACCAAGAGACCCAGTACTTC.

This clonotype came up a few times. The chain combines TRBV3-1 with TRBJ1-1; D unresolved. The ends were cut back, 3 bases at V and 0 bases at J, with 5 bases in the middle. The CDR3 is 13 amino acids. Germline CDR1 LGHDT, CDR2 YNNKEL (reference sequence). This chain's CDR3 is CASSQMMNTEAFF. The DNA for the CDR3 is TGTGCCAGCAGCCAGATGATGAACACTGAAGCTTTCTTT.

This clonotype occurred a few times. The chain links TRBV28 to TRBJ2-7, with a tentative D call TRBD2 (5 bases). With 2 bases removed from V and 3 bases from J, the gap between germline ends came to 11 bases. The CDR3 runs to 14 residues. Germline V CDR1 and CDR2: MDHEN, SYDVKM. CDR3 protein: CASSLINRDYEQYF. Here the CDR3 DNA reads TGTGCCAGCAGTTTAATCAACCGGGACTACGAGCAGTACTTC.

V and J are TRBV9 and TRBJ2-7; TRBD1 agrees at 9 bases. Trimming removed 4 bases from V and 3 bases from J; junction bases left unmatched: 11. The CDR3 has 16 amino acids. Germline-derived CDR1 and CDR2 are SGDLS and YYNGEE. CDR3 amino acids: CASSTSPGQGIYEQYF. CDR3 bases: TGTGCCAGCAGCACGAGCCCCGGACAGGGGATCTACGAGCAGTACTTC.